The source of this T cell receptor (beta chain) is a study of regulatory and conventional T cells in RAG deficiency. Findings of the study overall: Shannon entropy was markedly lower and Simpson indices higher in RAG-deficient patients than control T-cell subsets. Other subsets showed around 10-fold reductions, but Treg unique TCR beta sequences fell roughly 110-fold in these patients. Omenn patients showed >90% Treg-Tconv overlap and shorter CDR3 lengths.

Genomic DNA came from blood conventional CD4+ T cells gated CD25-low CD127-high. Sequenced by immunoSEQ multiplex PCR; TCRdb stores in-frame clones only, minus some. The data contain around 30,000 clones, more than 90% of them singletons. About this clone itself: The antigen remains unidentified.

This same sample was also taken into another study, of regulatory T cells. That source adds: Amplification used 52 TRBV primers and 13 TRBJ primers. In patients, unique TRB V-J pairs were restricted and V/J usage skewed, especially in Tregs.

Sequencing was performed on CD25- CD4+ T cells sorted from blood. The origin of this receptor is a human donor in good health.

The CDR3 here is CASSSGLGTEAFF. CDR3 coding DNA: TGTGCCAGCAGCTCGGGACTGGGCACTGAAGCTTTCTTT. The rearrangement links TRBV7-3 to TRBJ1-1, with a weak D call TRBD1 (5 bases). The CDR3 is 13 residues long. V dropped 4 bases and J dropped 4 bases, with 10 bases sitting between them. Germline loops: CDR1 SGHTA, CDR2 FQGTGA.